These 21 T cell receptor beta chains came from one sample sequenced in a study of Ad26.COV2.S vaccination and SARS-CoV-2 variants. Treatment specified: some 19 received Ad26.COV2.S at low or high dose, single or two shots; a few received placebo; per-sample allocation not given. The samples date from day 63 after the first vaccine or placebo injection. Profiled with immunoSEQ multiplex PCR; TCRdb holds only in-frame clones, not every one. This table holds about 450,000 clones, 89% found once. Sequencing used peripheral blood, obtained in a trial of Ad26.COV2.S vaccine versus placebo. The source is a person aged 18-60 years who received the Ad26.COV2.S COVID-19 vaccine or a placebo.

The V gene is TRBV9, the J gene TRBJ2-1; 8 bases align to TRBD1. Trimming removed 2 bases from V and 4 bases from J; junction bases left unmatched: 5. Germline-derived CDR1 and CDR2 are SGDLS and YYNGEE. The CDR3 has 15 residues. The CDR3 coding sequence is TGTGCCAGCAGCGTTGACAGGGGCTCTTACAATGAGCAGTTCTTC. Its translation is CASSVDRGSYNEQFF.

The chain uses TRBV9 and TRBJ2-3; 7 bases map to TRBD2. Per the germline V gene, CDR1 is SGDLS and CDR2 is YYNGEE. V dropped 0 bases and J dropped 3; count of bases not matched to a gene: 7. This CDR3 has 16 residues. The DNA for the CDR3 is TGTGCCAGCAGCGTAGTATGGGGGGAGGGTACAGATACGCAGTATTTT. This encodes CASSVVWGEGTDTQYF.

The chain recombines TRBV9 with TRBJ2-1, with TRBD2 matching 10 bases. After removal of 4 bases from V and 7 bases from J, the junction contained 14 bases not matched to a gene. The germline V gene has CDR1 SGDLS and CDR2 YYNGEE. The CDR3 runs to 17 residues. The DNA for the CDR3 is TGTGCCAGCAGCCCGCCACCCACTAGCGGGATAGGGAATGAGCAGTTCTTC. It encodes CASSPPPTSGIGNEQFF. The full variable domain, rest sourced from reference TRBV9 and TRBJ2-1, is DSGVTQTPKHLITATGQRVTLRCSPRSGDLSVYWYQQSLDQGLQFLIQYYNGEERAKGNILERFSAQQFPDLHSELNLSSLELGDSALYFCASSPPPTSGIGNEQFFGPGTRLTVL.

The rearrangement links TRBV11-3 to TRBJ2-7, with D possibly being TRBD2 (5 bases). Germline V gene data show CDR1 as SGHNT and CDR2 as YENEEA. Trimming removed 0 bases at V and 4 bases at J, with 13 bases between. This CDR3 region has 15 residues. CDR3: CASSLESGRWYEQYV. CDR3 in DNA: TGTGCCAGCAGCTTAGAAAGTGGGAGATGGTACGAGCAGTACGTC.

The rearrangement joins TRBV6-5 to TRBJ2-7; D gene uncertain. The germline V and J ends were trimmed by 0 bases and 6 bases, with 6 bases remaining between them. This CDR3 has 12 amino acids. Germline assignment: CDR1 MNHEY and CDR2 SVGAGI. The CDR3 sequence: CASSYSMSEQYF. CDR3 in DNA: TGTGCCAGCAGTTACTCGATGTCCGAGCAGTACTTC.

The chain links TRBV15 to TRBJ2-5; a possible D gene is TRBD1 (6 bases). CDR1 and CDR2 (germline): LNHNV, YYDKDF (reference sequence). This CDR3 region has 13 residues. The V and J ends lost 6 bases and 1 base respectively, with 9 bases between them. This CDR3 reads CATSRTVQETQYF. The CDR3 nucleotides are TGTGCCACCAGTCGGACAGTCCAAGAGACCCAGTACTTC.

The chain combines TRBV6-1 with TRBJ2-1; possibly TRBD1 for D (6 bases). Germline-derived CDR1 and CDR2 are MNHNS and SASEGT. The V end was cut by 6 bases, the J end by 1 base, with 13 bases between. The CDR3 has 15 amino acids. The CDR3 nucleotides are TGTGCCAGCAGCTCGGACAGAAATTCCTACAATGAGCAGTTCTTC. It is translated as CASSSDRNSYNEQFF.

The chain links TRBV24-1 to TRBJ2-5; TRBD1 agrees at 8 bases. The CDR3 covers 17 residues. Trimming removed 1 base from V and 3 bases from J; junction bases left unmatched: 9. Looked up from germline, CDR1 is KGHDR and CDR2 is SFDVKD. The CDR3 is CATSDFAPRTGKETQYF. In DNA, the CDR3 is TGTGCCACCAGTGATTTTGCCCCGCGGACAGGGAAAGAGACCCAGTACTTC.

This clone was seen more than once but under ten times. CDR3 in DNA: TGTGCCAGCAGTTTAATCGGCAGCTCAAATTCACCCCTCCACTTT. Translating gives CASSLIGSSNSPLHF. The rearrangement joins TRBV27 to TRBJ1-6, with no clear D. CDR1 and CDR2 from the germline V gene are MNHEY and SMNVEV (reference sequence). The CDR3 spans 15 residues. V was pared by 2 bases and J by 7 bases, with 12 bases between.

V gene TRBV21-1 combines with J gene TRBJ1-6. TRBV21-1 is deemed a pseudogene. The CDR3 spans 15 residues. The CDR3 DNA reads TGTGCCAGCAGCTCGTGGAGGGTCGGAGGCGCACCCCTCCACTTT. It specifies CASSSWRVGGAPLHF.

This clone was detected only a few times. This sequence joins TRBV5-1 and TRBJ2-7; TRBD1 is a possible D gene (7 bases). V was trimmed by 3 bases and J by 2 bases, leaving 15 bases between them. This CDR3 spans 15 amino acids. Germline assignment: CDR1 SGHRS and CDR2 YFSETQ. Here the CDR3 DNA reads TGCGCCAGCAGCTCGTCAGGGGGGACAACCTACGAGCAGTACTTC. Translation gives CASSSSGGTTYEQYF.

The V and J genes are TRBV19 and TRBJ2-5; D is ambiguous. Per germline, CDR1 LNHDA and CDR2 SQIVND (reference sequence). Trimming pared 3 bases from V and 5 bases from J, leaving 13 bases between. The CDR3 has 14 amino acids. The CDR3 sequence: CASSILLSGETQYF. The CDR3, as DNA: TGTGCCAGTAGTATCCTCCTTAGTGGTGAGACCCAGTACTTC.

V and J are TRBV19 and TRBJ1-2; TRBD1 matches 7 bases. Germline CDR1 LNHDA, CDR2 SQIVND (reference sequence). The length of the CDR3 is 15 residues. Germline trimming cut 3 bases from V and 3 bases from J; bases unmatched to any gene: 7. CDR3 in amino acids: CASSMNRDRYYGYTF. In DNA form, the CDR3 reads TGTGCCAGTAGTATGAACCGGGACAGATACTATGGCTACACCTTC.

The chain recombines TRBV4-1 with TRBJ1-2; a possible D gene is TRBD1 (6 bases). This CDR3 comprises 15 residues. Germline CDR1 and CDR2: MGHRA and YSYEKL. Between the trimmed V and J ends, which lost 1 base and 6 bases, there was a span of 15 bases. The CDR3 loop reads CASSQGRGALDGYTF. CDR3 DNA: TGCGCCAGCAGCCAAGGTCGGGGGGCGCTTGATGGCTACACCTTC.

The rearrangement links TRBV7-9 to TRBJ1-2; D uncertain. The CDR3 contains 17 residues. Germline V gene data show CDR1 as SEHNR and CDR2 as FQNEAQ (reference sequence). V lost 5 bases to trimming and J lost 5 bases, with 24 bases between them. The CDR3 DNA is TGTGCCAGCAGCCATCGACAAGGCAAATTAAGTGGTTATGGCTACACCTTC. It encodes CASSHRQGKLSGYGYTF. The whole variable domain, remainder taken from reference TRBV7-9 and TRBJ1-2, is DTGVSQNPRHKITKRGQNVTFRCDPISEHNRLYWYRQTLGQGPEFLTYFQNEAQLEKSRLLSDRFSAERPKGSFSTLEIQRTEQGDSAMYLCASSHRQGKLSGYGYTFGSGTRLTVV.

This clone showed up just once. Other DNA sequences in this specimen translate into the identical CDR3. The chain links TRBV6-5 to TRBJ2-5, with D possibly matching TRBD2 (7 bases). The CDR3 consists of 14 residues. Trimming pared 2 bases from V and 5 bases from J, leaving 12 bases between. Germline loops: CDR1 MNHEY, CDR2 SVGAGI. In nucleotides, the CDR3 is TGTGCCAGCAGTTACCTGGGGGGGCAGGAGACCCAGTACTTC. Protein sequence: CASSYLGGQETQYF.

This clone was observed a few times. The J gene is TRBJ2-5, the V gene TRBV5-8, with 7 positions matching TRBD2. Germline V lookup: CDR1 SGHTS, CDR2 YDEGEE. J was trimmed by 3 bases and V by 2 bases; bases with no gene match: 4. There are 14 residues in the CDR3. Here the CDR3 reads CASSFRDYKETQYF. In nucleotides, the CDR3 is TGTGCCAGCAGCTTCCGGGACTATAAAGAGACCCAGTACTTC.

The chain uses TRBV25-1 and TRBJ2-2, with a possible D match to TRBD1 (5 bases). Germline V CDR1 and CDR2: MGHDK, SYGVNS. Deletions cut 1 base from V and 0 bases from J, with 12 bases between. The length of the CDR3 is 17 residues. The CDR3 protein is CASSEWVTETNTGELFF. Written as DNA, the CDR3 is TGTGCCAGCAGTGAATGGGTGACAGAAACGAACACCGGGGAGCTGTTTTTT.

V usage is TRBV5-4 and J usage is TRBJ2-1; 12 bases agree with TRBD2. Germline CDR1 is SGHNT and CDR2 is YYREEE (reference sequence). This CDR3 region has 18 residues. J lost 5 bases, V lost 8 bases, and 17 bases had no gene match. DNA for the CDR3: TGTGCCAGTCGGCGGACTAGCGGGGCCGGTACCCCAAACAATGAGCAGTTCTTC. Encoded protein: CASRRTSGAGTPNNEQFF.

This clone was detected only a few times. Here the CDR3 reads CASKGSPGTDFYSNQPQHF. The CDR3 nucleotides are TGTGCCAGTAAAGGGTCCCCCGGGACAGACTTTTATAGCAATCAGCCCCAGCATTTT. This chain joins TRBV19 and TRBJ1-5; the match to TRBD1 covers 7 bases. The CDR3 is 19 residues long. The germline gives CDR1 LNHDA, CDR2 SQIVND (reference sequence). V lost 7 bases and J lost 0; bases outside the gene matches: 18.

The chain has TRBV28 and TRBJ1-5; no clear D gene. The CDR3 length is 13 residues. The V gene lost 4 bases and the J gene lost 7 bases, with 11 bases spanning the gap. The germline V gene encodes CDR1 MDHEN and CDR2 SYDVKM. The CDR3 DNA sequence: TGTGCCAGCAGTTGGTTGAGGTTCCAGCCCCAGCATTTT. As protein: CASSWLRFQPQHF.